This T cell receptor beta chain was captured in a study of shared clonotypes between healthy human individuals. Assay used: immunoSEQ multiplex PCR; TCRdb lists only in-frame clones, some missing. The data show about 2.4 million clones, 93% seen once. CDR3 length: 14 residues. J gave up 4 bases and V 4 bases, and 3 bases lay outside the gene matches. The germline CDR1 and CDR2 sequences are MNHEY and SMNVEV (reference sequence). The gene calls are TRBV27 and TRBJ2-3, with 9 nucleotides matching TRBD2. The sequencing input was naive CD4+ T cells from PBMCs. Subset: CD45RA+ positively selected. The receptor's source is a man between 18 and 35 years old in good health. Some clones in this sample may be carry-over from other donors' samples. As DNA, the CDR3 is TGTGCCAGCAGTTATAGCGGGAGAGCAGATACGCAGTATTTT. Translated, it gives CASSYSGRADTQYF.